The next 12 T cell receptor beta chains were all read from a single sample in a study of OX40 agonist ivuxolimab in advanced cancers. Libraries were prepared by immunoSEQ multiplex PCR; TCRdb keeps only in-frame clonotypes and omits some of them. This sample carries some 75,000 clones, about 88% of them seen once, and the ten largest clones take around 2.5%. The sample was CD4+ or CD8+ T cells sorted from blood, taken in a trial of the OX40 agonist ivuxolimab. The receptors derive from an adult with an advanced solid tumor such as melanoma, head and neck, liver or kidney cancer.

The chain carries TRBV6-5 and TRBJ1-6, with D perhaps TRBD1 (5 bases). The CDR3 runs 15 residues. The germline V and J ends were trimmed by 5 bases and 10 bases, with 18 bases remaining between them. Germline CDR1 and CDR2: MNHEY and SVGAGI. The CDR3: CASSPGGGVGSPLHF. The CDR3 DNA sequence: TGTGCCAGCAGTCCCGGTGGGGGGGTCGGGTCACCCCTCCACTTT.

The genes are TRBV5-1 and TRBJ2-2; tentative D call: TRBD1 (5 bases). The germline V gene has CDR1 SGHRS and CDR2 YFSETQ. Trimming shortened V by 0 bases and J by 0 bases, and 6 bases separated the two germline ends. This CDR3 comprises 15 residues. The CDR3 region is CASSLGRANTGELFF. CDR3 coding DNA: TGCGCCAGCAGCTTGGGCAGGGCGAACACCGGGGAGCTGTTTTTT.

The CDR3 loop reads CASSRPPGSLPGNTIYF. CDR3 nucleotide sequence: TGTGCCAGCAGCCGGCCCCCGGGCTCCCTCCCCGGAAACACCATATATTTT. This sequence joins TRBV7-2 and TRBJ1-3; D is ambiguous. CDR3 size: 17 residues. The germline V gene has CDR1 SGHTA and CDR2 FQGNSA. Trimming stripped 5 bases from V and 4 bases from J, with 21 bases between.

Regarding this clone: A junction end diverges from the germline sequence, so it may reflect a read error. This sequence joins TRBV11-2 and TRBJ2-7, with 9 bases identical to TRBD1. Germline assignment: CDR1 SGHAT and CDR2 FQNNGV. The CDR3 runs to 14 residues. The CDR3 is CASSRLGAYRGQDF. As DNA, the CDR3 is TGTGCCAGCAGCCGGCTCGGGGCCTACAGGGGGCAAGACTTC.

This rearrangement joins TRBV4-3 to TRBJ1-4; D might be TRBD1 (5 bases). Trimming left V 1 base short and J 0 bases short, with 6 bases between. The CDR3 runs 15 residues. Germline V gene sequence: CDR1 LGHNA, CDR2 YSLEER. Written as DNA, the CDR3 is TGCGCCAGCAGCCAAGGGGGGGCAACTAATGAAAAACTGTTTTTT. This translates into CASSQGGATNEKLFF.

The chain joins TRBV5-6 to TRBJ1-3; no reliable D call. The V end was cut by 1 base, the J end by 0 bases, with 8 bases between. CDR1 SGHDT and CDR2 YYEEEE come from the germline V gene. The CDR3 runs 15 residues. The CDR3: CASSLRASSGNTIYF. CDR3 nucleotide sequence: TGTGCCAGCAGCTTGAGGGCGAGCTCTGGAAACACCATATATTTT.

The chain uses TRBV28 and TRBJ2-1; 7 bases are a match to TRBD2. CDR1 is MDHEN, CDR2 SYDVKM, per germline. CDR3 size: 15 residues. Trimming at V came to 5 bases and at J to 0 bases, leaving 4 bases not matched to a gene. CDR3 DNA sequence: TGTGCCAGCAGTCGGGCGGGGGACTCCTACAATGAGCAGTTCTTC. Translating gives CASSRAGDSYNEQFF.

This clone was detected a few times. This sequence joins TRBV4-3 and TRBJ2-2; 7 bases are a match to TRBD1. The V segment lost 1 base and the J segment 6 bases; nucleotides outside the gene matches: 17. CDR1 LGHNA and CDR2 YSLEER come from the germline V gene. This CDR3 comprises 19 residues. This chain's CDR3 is CASSQVSGRAGGNAGELFF. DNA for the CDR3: TGCGCCAGCAGCCAAGTATCCGGGCGAGCAGGGGGAAACGCCGGGGAGCTGTTTTTT.

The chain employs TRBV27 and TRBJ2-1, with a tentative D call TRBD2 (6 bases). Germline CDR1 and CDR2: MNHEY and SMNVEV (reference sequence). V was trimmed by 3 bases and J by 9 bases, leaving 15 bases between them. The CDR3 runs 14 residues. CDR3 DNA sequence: TGTGCCAGCAGTTTTGGCGGGGCAAAGAGTGAGCAGTTCTTC. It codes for CASSFGGAKSEQFF.

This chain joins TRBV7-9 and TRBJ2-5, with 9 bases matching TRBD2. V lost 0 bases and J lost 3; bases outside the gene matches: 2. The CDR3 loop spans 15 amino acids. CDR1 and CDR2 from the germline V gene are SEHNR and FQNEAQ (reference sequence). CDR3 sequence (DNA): TGTGCCAGCAGCTTAGCTAGCGGGGGCAAAGAGACCCAGTACTTC. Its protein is CASSLASGGKETQYF. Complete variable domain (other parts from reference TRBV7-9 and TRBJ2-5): DTGVSQNPRHKITKRGQNVTFRCDPISEHNRLYWYRQTLGQGPEFLTYFQNEAQLEKSRLLSDRFSAERPKGSFSTLEIQRTEQGDSAMYLCASSLASGGKETQYFGPGTRLLVL.

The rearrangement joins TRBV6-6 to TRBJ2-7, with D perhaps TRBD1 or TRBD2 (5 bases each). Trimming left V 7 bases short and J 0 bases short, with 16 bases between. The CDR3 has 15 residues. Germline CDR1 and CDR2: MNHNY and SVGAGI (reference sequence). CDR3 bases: TGTGCCAGCAATTCCGGGACCCCGAGCTCCTACGAGCAGTACGTC. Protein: CASNSGTPSSYEQYV.

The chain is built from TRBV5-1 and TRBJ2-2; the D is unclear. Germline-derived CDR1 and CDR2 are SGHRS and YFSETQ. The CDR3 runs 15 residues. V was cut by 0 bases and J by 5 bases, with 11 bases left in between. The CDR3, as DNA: TGCGCCAGCAGCTTGGATTCATGGGGTACCGGGGAGCTGTTTTTT. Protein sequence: CASSLDSWGTGELFF. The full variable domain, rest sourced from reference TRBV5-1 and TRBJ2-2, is KAGVTQTPRYLIKTRGQQVTLSCSPISGHRSVSWYQQTPGQGLQFLFEYFSETQRNKGNFPGRFSGRQFSNSRSEMNVSTLELGDSALYLCASSLDSWGTGELFFGEGSRLTVL.